The 14 T cell receptor beta chains below all came from one sample that was sequenced in a study of CD8 T cells in Susac syndrome. Reverse transcription used about 0.45 to 1 ug RNA and random hexamers. MiXCR, applied by TCRdb to the immunoSEQ multiplex PCR reads, yields one record per CDR3 protein. Of about 210,000 distinct CDR3 sequences detected, roughly 95% appear once; the ten largest clones hold 0.1%. The sequenced sample consisted of CD4+ T cells from PBMCs. The receptors here all came from a human donor in good health.

The rearrangement links TRBV20-1 to TRBJ1-2, with D possibly being TRBD1 (5 bases). V was cut by 6 bases and J by 8 bases, with 19 bases left in between. Per germline, CDR1 DFQATT and CDR2 SNEGSKA (reference sequence). CDR3 length: 13 amino acids. CDR3 bases: TGCAGTGCAGTTACCCCAGGGTGGGACGGCTACACCTTC. Its protein is CSAVTPGWDGYTF.

The chain joins TRBV29-1 to TRBJ1-4; D not certain. Germline V gene sequence: CDR1 SQVTM, CDR2 ANQGSEA. The CDR3 has 13 amino acids. V gave up 3 bases and J gave up 5 bases, with 10 bases separating them. CDR3 amino acids: CSVDGPQNEKLFF. The DNA for the CDR3 is TGCAGCGTTGATGGGCCGCAAAATGAAAAACTGTTTTTT.

The chain joins TRBV20-1 to TRBJ2-1, with D possibly being TRBD1 (6 bases). V lost 0 bases to trimming and J lost 4 bases, with 19 bases between them. The CDR3 spans 17 residues. Per the germline V gene, CDR1 is DFQATT and CDR2 is SNEGSKA (reference sequence). CDR3 loop: CSARDPLQGTRYNEQFF. Written as DNA, the CDR3 is TGCAGTGCTAGAGATCCCCTACAGGGTACTCGGTACAATGAGCAGTTCTTC.

V gene TRBV27 combines with J gene TRBJ2-5; D tentatively fits TRBD1 or TRBD2 (5 bases each). Trimming pared 3 bases from V and 5 bases from J, leaving 13 bases between. The CDR3 extends over 14 amino acids. Germline V gene lookup returns CDR1 MNHEY and CDR2 SMNVEV (reference sequence). In DNA form, the CDR3 reads TGTGCCAGCAGTTTCAGGGTTTCGGGGGAGACCCAGTACTTC. Amino acids: CASSFRVSGETQYF.

V gene TRBV12-3 or TRBV12-4 combines with J gene TRBJ1-1; D unclear. The CDR3 is 13 amino acids. Between the trimmed V and J ends, which lost 5 bases and 5 bases, there was a span of 12 bases. The CDR3 sequence is CASSPRRGTEAFF. CDR3 in DNA: TGTGCCAGCAGTCCCCGGCGGGGTACTGAAGCTTTCTTT.

This rearrangement joins TRBV5-1 to TRBJ2-5; possibly TRBD1 or TRBD2 for D (5 bases each). Trimming removed 4 bases at V and 5 bases at J, with 15 bases between. Germline CDR1 SGHRS, CDR2 YFSETQ. The CDR3 loop spans 14 amino acids. The CDR3 spells CASSPRTAGETQYF. The CDR3 DNA reads as TGCGCCAGCAGCCCCAGGACTGCAGGGGAGACCCAGTACTTC. The full variable domain, completed using reference TRBV5-1 and TRBJ2-5, is KAGVTQTPRYLIKTRGQQVTLSCSPISGHRSVSWYQQTPGQGLQFLFEYFSETQRNKGNFPGRFSGRQFSNSRSEMNVSTLELGDSALYLCASSPRTAGETQYFGPGTRLLVL.

This clonotype was seen a few times. The V and J genes are TRBV3-1 and TRBJ1-5, with 7 nucleotides matching TRBD1. V lost 6 bases and J lost 2; bases outside the gene matches: 1. Germline CDR1 is LGHDT and CDR2 is YNNKEL (reference sequence). This CDR3 region has 13 residues. The CDR3 loop reads CASSDRGNQPQHF. For the CDR3, the DNA is TGTGCCAGCAGTGACAGGGGCAATCAGCCCCAGCATTTT.

V usage is TRBV19 and J usage is TRBJ2-2; D ambiguous. The CDR3 contains 13 residues. The ends were cut back, 7 bases at V and 6 bases at J, with 12 bases in the middle. The germline gives CDR1 LNHDA, CDR2 SQIVND (reference sequence). CDR3 amino acids: CASKPQAAGELFF. CDR3 DNA sequence: TGTGCCAGTAAGCCTCAGGCGGCCGGGGAGCTGTTTTTT.

This CDR3 reads CSAYPSYSGELFF. In DNA form, the CDR3 reads TGCAGTGCGTACCCTAGTTATTCCGGGGAGCTGTTTTTT. This sequence joins TRBV20-1 and TRBJ2-2; D remains ambiguous. V shed 6 bases and J shed 6 bases, with 14 bases lying between them. The germline gives CDR1 DFQATT, CDR2 SNEGSKA (reference sequence). The CDR3 consists of 13 residues.

This chain joins TRBV24-1 and TRBJ2-3; 9 bases map to TRBD2. Trimming cost V 5 bases and J 9 bases; bases outside gene matches: 2. The CDR3 spans 12 residues. Germline CDR1 and CDR2: KGHDR and SFDVKD. The CDR3 region is CATSALAGTQYF. CDR3 nucleotides: TGTGCCACCAGTGCCCTAGCGGGGACGCAGTATTTT.

The V gene is TRBV20-1, the J gene TRBJ2-5; no firm D call. This CDR3 has 13 residues. V lost 3 bases to trimming and J lost 0 bases, with 8 bases between them. Germline V CDR1 and CDR2: DFQATT, SNEGSKA (reference sequence). CDR3 amino acids: CSASWRDQETQYF. The CDR3 region has the DNA TGCAGTGCTAGCTGGCGCGACCAAGAGACCCAGTACTTC.

The CDR3 sequence: CASSLAGASGSAKNIQYF. CDR3 DNA sequence: TGTGCCAGCAGCTTGGCCGGGGCTAGCGGGAGTGCCAAAAACATTCAGTACTTC. V and J are TRBV5-4 and TRBJ2-4, with 10 bases aligning to TRBD2. J gave up 1 base and V 0 bases, and 7 bases lay outside the gene matches. CDR1 and CDR2 from the germline V gene are SGHNT and YYREEE (reference sequence). The CDR3 has 18 amino acids.

The sample holds one count of this clonotype. The chain couples TRBV18 to TRBJ1-1; D unclear. Looked up from germline, CDR1 is KGHSH and CDR2 is LQKENI. The CDR3 has 15 amino acids. V was shortened by 3 bases and J by 3 bases, with 14 bases between the two germline ends. The CDR3 spells CASSPPVGQDTEAFF. The DNA of the CDR3 is TGTGCCAGCTCACCGCCCGTCGGCCAGGACACTGAAGCTTTCTTT.

The table lists this clonotype with a count of one. This sequence joins TRBV4-1 and TRBJ2-2; 7 bases align to TRBD1. Losses at the gene ends were 0 bases for V and 6 bases for J; bases not matched to a gene: 13. This CDR3 comprises 18 residues. CDR1 is MGHRA, CDR2 YSYEKL, per germline. The CDR3: CASSQDFLTQGLPGELFF. The CDR3, as DNA: TGCGCCAGCAGCCAAGATTTCCTAACACAGGGGTTGCCCGGGGAGCTGTTTTTT.